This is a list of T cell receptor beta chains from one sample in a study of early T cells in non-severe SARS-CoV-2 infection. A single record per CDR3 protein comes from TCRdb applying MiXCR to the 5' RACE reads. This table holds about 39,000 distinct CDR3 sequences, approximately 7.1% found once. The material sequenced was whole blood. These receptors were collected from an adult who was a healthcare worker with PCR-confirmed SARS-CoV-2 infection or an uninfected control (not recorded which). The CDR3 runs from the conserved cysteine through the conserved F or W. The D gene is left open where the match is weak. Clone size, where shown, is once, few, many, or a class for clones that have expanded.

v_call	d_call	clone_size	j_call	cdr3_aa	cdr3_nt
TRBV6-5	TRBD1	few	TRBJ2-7	CASSNHPGQGAGEQYF	TGTGCCAGCAGTAACCACCCGGGACAGGGGGCAGGCGAGCAGTACTTC
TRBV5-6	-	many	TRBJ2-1	CASSQSPSSYNEQFF	TGTGCCAGCAGCCAATCCCCGAGCTCCTACAATGAGCAGTTCTTC
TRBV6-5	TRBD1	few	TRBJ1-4	CASSYSYGTANEKLFF	TGTGCCAGCAGTTACTCCTACGGGACAGCTAATGAAAAACTGTTTTTT
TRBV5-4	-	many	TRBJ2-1	CASSPALRVNEQFF	TGTGCCAGCAGCCCCGCATTGCGGGTAAATGAGCAGTTCTTC
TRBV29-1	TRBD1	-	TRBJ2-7	CSFLGTGISYEQYF	TGCAGCTTCCTGGGGACAGGGATCTCCTACGAGCAGTACTTC
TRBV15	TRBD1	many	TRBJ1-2	CATSPIRGVYGYTF	TGTGCCACCAGCCCCATCAGGGGGGTCTATGGCTACACCTTC
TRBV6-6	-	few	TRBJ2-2	CASSQGGANTGELFF	TGTGCCAGCAGCCAGGGGGGGGCGAACACCGGGGAGCTGTTTTTT
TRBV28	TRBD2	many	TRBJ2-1	CASSLWILAGGPGEQFF	TGTGCCAGCAGTTTATGGATCCTAGCGGGGGGGCCGGGTGAGCAGTTCTTC
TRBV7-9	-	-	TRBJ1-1	CASTPSVGDTEAFF	TGTGCCAGCACCCCAAGCGTCGGGGACACTGAAGCTTTCTTT
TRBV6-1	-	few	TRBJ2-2	CASSDYRTTGELFF	TGTGCCAGCAGTGACTACAGGACCACCGGGGAGCTGTTTTTT
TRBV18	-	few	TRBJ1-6	CASSPLSDLYNSPLHF	TGTGCCAGCTCACCACTGTCGGACTTATATAATTCACCCCTCCACTTT
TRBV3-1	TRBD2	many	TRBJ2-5	CASSRGLAEETQYF	TGTGCCAGCAGTCGTGGGCTAGCGGAAGAGACCCAGTACTTC
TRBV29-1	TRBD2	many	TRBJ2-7	CSVEIRLAASYEQYF	TGCAGCGTTGAAATAAGGCTAGCGGCCTCCTACGAGCAGTACTTC
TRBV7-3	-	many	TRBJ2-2	CASSRLSTGELFF	TGTGCCAGCAGCCGATTATCCACCGGGGAGCTGTTTTTT
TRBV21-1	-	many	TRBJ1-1	CASSKCPGDGPEAFF	TGTGCCAGCAGCAAATGCCCAGGGGATGGGCCTGAAGCTTTCTTT
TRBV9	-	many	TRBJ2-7	CASSATMGAYEQYF	TGTGCCAGCAGCGCAACGATGGGGGCCTACGAGCAGTACTTC
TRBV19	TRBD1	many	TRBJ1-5	CASSIMGTGRRQPQHF	TGTGCCAGTAGTATAATGGGGACAGGGAGGAGGCAGCCCCAGCATTTT
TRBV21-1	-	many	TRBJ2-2	CASSNGLAGQNTGELFF	TGTGCCAGCAGCAACGGACTAGCGGGGCAAAACACCGGGGAGCTGTTTTTT
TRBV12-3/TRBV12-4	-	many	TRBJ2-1	CASGPGDEQFF	TGTGCCAGCGGCCCTGGGGATGAGCAGTTCTTC
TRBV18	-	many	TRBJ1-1	CASSPPARIGTEAFF	TGTGCCAGCTCACCACCGGCCAGGATCGGCACTGAAGCTTTCTTT
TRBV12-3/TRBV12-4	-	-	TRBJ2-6	CASSEGAGANVLTF	TGTGCCAGCAGTGAGGGGGCTGGGGCCAACGTCCTGACTTTC
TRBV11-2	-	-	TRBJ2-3	CASSLDIGSADTQYF	TGTGCCAGCAGCTTAGACATAGGGTCGGCAGATACGCAGTATTTT
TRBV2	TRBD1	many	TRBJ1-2	CASTLIRQGDYGYTF	TGTGCCAGCACCCTCATACGACAGGGGGACTATGGCTACACCTTC
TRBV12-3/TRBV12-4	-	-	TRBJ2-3	CASSLGAGTDTQYF	TGTGCCAGCAGCCTAGGGGCAGGGACAGATACGCAGTATTTT
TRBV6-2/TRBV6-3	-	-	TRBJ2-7	CASSPYAYEQYF	TGTGCCAGCAGCCCATATGCCTACGAGCAGTACTTC
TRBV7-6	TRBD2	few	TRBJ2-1	CASSSPGLAGHNEQFF	TGTGCCAGCAGCTCCCCCGGACTAGCGGGCCACAATGAGCAGTTCTTC
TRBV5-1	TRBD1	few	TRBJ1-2	CASSPEGQEEDGYTF	TGCGCCAGCAGCCCGGAGGGACAGGAGGAAGATGGCTACACCTTC
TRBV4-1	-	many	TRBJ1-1	CASSHPRGRENTEAFF	TGCGCCAGCAGCCATCCTAGGGGAAGGGAGAACACTGAAGCTTTCTTT
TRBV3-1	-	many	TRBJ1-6	CASSPLTYTGNYNSPLHF	TGTGCCAGCAGCCCCCTCACGTACACAGGGAACTATAATTCACCCCTCCACTTT
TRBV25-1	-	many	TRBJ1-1	CASSDLQGNTEAFF	TGTGCCAGCAGTGATCTTCAGGGAAACACTGAAGCTTTCTTT
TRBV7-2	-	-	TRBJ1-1	CASSLREGTEAFF	TGTGCCAGCAGCTTAAGAGAGGGAACTGAAGCTTTCTTT
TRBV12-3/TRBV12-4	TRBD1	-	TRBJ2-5	CASSFPGGKTQYF	TGTGCCAGCAGCTTTCCAGGGGGAAAGACCCAGTACTTC
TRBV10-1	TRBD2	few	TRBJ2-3	CASSERRGGLGTQYF	TGCGCCAGCAGTGAGAGGCGGGGGGGCCTTGGTACGCAGTATTTT
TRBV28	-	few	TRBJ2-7	CASSFMGTRSYEQYF	TGTGCCAGCAGTTTTATGGGCACACGCTCCTACGAGCAGTACTTC
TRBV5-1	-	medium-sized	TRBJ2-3	CASSLDGDPTDTQYF	TGCGCCAGCAGCTTGGATGGGGATCCCACAGATACGCAGTATTTT
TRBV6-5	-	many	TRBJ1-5	CASRVRFDGTNQPQHF	TGTGCCAGCAGGGTACGTTTCGACGGGACCAATCAGCCCCAGCATTTT
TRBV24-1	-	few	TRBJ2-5	CATSATLFGEETQYF	TGTGCCACCAGTGCCACCCTCTTCGGGGAGGAGACCCAGTACTTC
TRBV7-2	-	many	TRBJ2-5	CASSFRDETQYF	TGTGCCAGCAGCTTCAGGGATGAGACCCAGTACTTC
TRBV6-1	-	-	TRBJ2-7	CASSENWSSYEQYF	TGTGCCAGCAGTGAAAACTGGAGCTCCTACGAGCAGTACTTC
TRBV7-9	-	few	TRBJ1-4	CASSLREKLFF	TGTGCCAGCAGCTTGAGAGAAAAACTGTTTTTT
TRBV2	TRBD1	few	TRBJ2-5	CASTTTGGETQYF	TGTGCCAGCACAACGACAGGGGGAGAGACCCAGTACTTC
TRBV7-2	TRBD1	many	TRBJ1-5	CASSLEGASGNQPQHF	TGTGCCAGCAGCCTCGAGGGGGCAAGTGGCAATCAGCCCCAGCATTTT
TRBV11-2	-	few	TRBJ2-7	CASSFGTVVSYEQYF	TGTGCCAGCAGCTTTGGGACTGTCGTCTCCTACGAGCAGTACTTC
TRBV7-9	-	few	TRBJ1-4	CASSLGRGLVNEKLFF	TGTGCCAGCAGCTTAGGGAGGGGACTCGTTAATGAAAAACTGTTTTTT
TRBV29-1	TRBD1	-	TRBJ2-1	CSVEVRRTGDNEQFF	TGCAGCGTTGAAGTCCGGAGGACAGGCGACAATGAGCAGTTCTTC
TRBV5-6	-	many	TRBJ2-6	CASSFGRSSGANVLTF	TGTGCCAGCAGCTTTGGCCGGAGCTCTGGGGCCAACGTCCTGACTTTC
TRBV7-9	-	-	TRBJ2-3	CASSLRTDTQYF	TGTGCCAGCAGCCTAAGAACAGATACGCAGTATTTT
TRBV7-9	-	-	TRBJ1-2	CASSLNRDYGYTF	TGTGCCAGCAGCTTAAACAGGGACTATGGCTACACCTTC
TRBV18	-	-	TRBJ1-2	CASSPGGDDGYTF	TGTGCCAGCTCACCCGGCGGGGACGATGGCTACACCTTC